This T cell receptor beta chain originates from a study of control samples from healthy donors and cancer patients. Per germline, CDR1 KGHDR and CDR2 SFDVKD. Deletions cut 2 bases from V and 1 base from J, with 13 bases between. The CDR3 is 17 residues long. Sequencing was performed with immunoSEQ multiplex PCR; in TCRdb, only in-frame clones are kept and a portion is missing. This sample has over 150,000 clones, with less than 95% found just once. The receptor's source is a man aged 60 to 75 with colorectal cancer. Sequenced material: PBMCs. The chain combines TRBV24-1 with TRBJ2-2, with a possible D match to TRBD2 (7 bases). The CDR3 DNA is TGTGCCACCAGTGATTCGCGCGGGGGCTGGAACACCGGGGAGCTGTTTTTT. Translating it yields CATSDSRGGWNTGELFF.